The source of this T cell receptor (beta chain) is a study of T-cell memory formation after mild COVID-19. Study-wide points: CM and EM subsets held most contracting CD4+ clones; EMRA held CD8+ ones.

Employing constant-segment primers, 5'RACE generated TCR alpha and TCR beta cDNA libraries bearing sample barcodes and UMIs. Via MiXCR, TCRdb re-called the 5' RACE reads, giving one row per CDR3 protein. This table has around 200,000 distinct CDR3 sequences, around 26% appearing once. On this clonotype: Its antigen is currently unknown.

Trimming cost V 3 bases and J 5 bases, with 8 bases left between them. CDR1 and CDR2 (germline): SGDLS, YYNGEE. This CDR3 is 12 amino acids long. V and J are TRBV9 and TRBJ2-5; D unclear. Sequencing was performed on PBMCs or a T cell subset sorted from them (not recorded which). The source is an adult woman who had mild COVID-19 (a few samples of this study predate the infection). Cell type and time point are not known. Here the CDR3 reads CASSAVGETQYF. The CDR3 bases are TGTGCCAGCAGCGCCGTGGGGGAGACCCAGTACTTC.